The text below deals with one TCR beta chain. No antigen is known for it. Before sequencing took place, the ViraFEST assay used viral peptide pools to expand antigen-specific CD4+ T cells. Isolation of CD4+ T cells took place after less than twelve days of culture. The vaccine recipients had no prior SARS-CoV-2 infection, with negative nucleocapsid antibodies. On days 3 and 7, fresh IL-2 medium replaced half the medium. Measured with immunoSEQ multiplex PCR; TCRdb has only the in-frame clones, and not every one. Of about 68,000 clones in the sample, 80% were seen once. The data derive from a study of vaccination effects on CD4 cells after COVID-19. Study-wide results and limits: The study dataset contains few convalescent patients and includes no early post-infection timepoints. Healthy vaccinees showed cross-reactivity with common cold coronaviruses in only 1 of 255 vaccine-induced clones.

The CDR3 spans 14 residues. Losses at the gene ends were 8 bases for V and 8 bases for J; bases not matched to a gene: 11. Per the germline V gene, CDR1 is MNHEY and CDR2 is SMNVEV (reference sequence). This clonotype was sampled from a human donor who received a COVID-19 vaccine. The chain is built from TRBV27 and TRBJ1-2; TRBD1 aligns across 10 bases. The sample was CD4+ T cells from PBMCs cultured with SARS-CoV-2 spike peptides, taken before COVID-19 vaccination. The CDR3 loop is CASSGTGASRGYTF. CDR3 sequence (DNA): TGTGCCAGCTCCGGGACAGGGGCGTCTCGGGGCTACACCTTC.